Below are 10 T cell receptor beta chains sequenced from a single sample in a study of T cells in Graves' hyperthyroidism and ophthalmopathy. Amplification of TCR beta CDR3 regions was performed using RNA transcripts as template. The HTBI primer set served for first-round RT-PCR of the TCR CDR3. TCRdb re-called the multiplex PCR reads with MiXCR, one entry per CDR3 protein. The sample records fewer than 900,000 distinct CDR3 sequences, roughly 20% being singletons. The specimen sequenced was blood. All receptors derive from a woman aged 50 to 60 with Graves' hyperthyroidism that later progressed to Graves' ophthalmopathy.

Worth noting for this clonotype: A much larger clone lies one base from this, so it may be a read error. This CDR3 fails to terminate in the conserved phenylalanine or tryptophan, so it likely reflects a read error. The V gene is TRBV9, the J gene TRBJ2-7; D might be TRBD1 or TRBD2, each matching 5 bases. V was clipped by 0 bases and J by 4 bases, with 11 bases between them. Per the germline V gene, CDR1 is SGDLS and CDR2 is YYNGEE. The CDR3 length is 14 residues. In nucleotides, the CDR3 is TGTGCCAGCAGCGTAGACGGGACGGGGTACGAGCAGTACTCC. Protein sequence: CASSVDGTGYEQYS.

This clonotype was seen only a few times. The chain recombines TRBV7-9 with TRBJ2-1, with 12 nucleotides matching TRBD2. CDR1 is SEHNR and CDR2 is FQNEAQ in the germline V gene (reference sequence). CDR3 size: 17 residues. With 3 bases clipped from V and 3 bases from J, the junction kept 6 bases outside the gene matches. CDR3 loop: CASSLGTSGRNYNEQFF. The CDR3 region has the DNA TGTGCCAGCAGCTTGGGGACTAGCGGGCGAAACTACAATGAGCAGTTCTTC. The full variable domain, with the rest looked up from reference TRBV7-9 and TRBJ2-1, is DTGVSQNPRHKITKRGQNVTFRCDPISEHNRLYWYRQTLGQGPEFLTYFQNEAQLEKSRLLSDRFSAERPKGSFSTLEIQRTEQGDSAMYLCASSLGTSGRNYNEQFFGPGTRLTVL.

V gene TRBV12-3 or TRBV12-4 combines with J gene TRBJ1-1; D may be TRBD1 (5 bases). This CDR3 region has 13 residues. Trimming removed 8 bases from V and 7 bases from J, with 17 bases in between. DNA of the CDR3: TGTGCCAGCCGTCCTAGTTGGGGGATTGAAGCTTTCTTT. As protein: CASRPSWGIEAFF.

The CDR3 is CASSDTLTGYYGYTF. As DNA, the CDR3 is TGTGCCAGCAGTGACACTTTGACGGGATACTATGGCTACACCTTC. This chain joins TRBV6-1 and TRBJ1-2, with unresolved D. There are 15 residues in the CDR3. Germline CDR1 is MNHNS and CDR2 is SASEGT. V lost 3 bases and J 3 bases, leaving 14 bases between the germline ends.

This clonotype was counted only a few times. The V call is TRBV19, the J call TRBJ2-2; 7 bases match TRBD1. There are 14 residues in the CDR3. Germline values: CDR1 LNHDA, CDR2 SQIVND (reference sequence). V dropped 10 bases and J dropped 4; count of bases not matched to a gene: 9. The CDR3 DNA reads as TGTGCCACCTGGGACAGATATTCCACCGGGGAGCTGTTTTTT. Its protein product is CATWDRYSTGELFF.

J is TRBJ1-5 and V is TRBV5-5, with D uncertain. Germline CDR1 reads SGHKS; CDR2 reads YYEKEE (reference sequence). Deletions cut 4 bases from V and 0 bases from J, with 14 bases between. The CDR3 is 16 amino acids. The CDR3, as DNA: TGTGCCAGCAGCCCATATACAGTTAATAGCAATCAGCCCCAGCATTTT. Encoded protein: CASSPYTVNSNQPQHF.

This chain links TRBV9 with TRBJ1-2; 9 nucleotides line up with TRBD1. The germline gives CDR1 SGDLS, CDR2 YYNGEE. Losses at the gene ends were 4 bases for V and 7 bases for J; bases not matched to a gene: 11. The CDR3 is 15 residues long. Here the CDR3 reads CASSYKNGQGSGYTF. The CDR3 nucleotides read TGTGCCAGCAGCTATAAGAATGGACAGGGGAGTGGCTACACCTTC. Full variable domain (remainder filled in from reference TRBV9 and TRBJ1-2): DSGVTQTPKHLITATGQRVTLRCSPRSGDLSVYWYQQSLDQGLQFLIQYYNGEERAKGNILERFSAQQFPDLHSELNLSSLELGDSALYFCASSYKNGQGSGYTFGSGTRLTVV.

This clonotype showed up many times. The chain carries TRBV12-3 or TRBV12-4 and TRBJ1-1; a weak D match, TRBD1 (5 bases). The CDR3 totals 15 residues. With 5 bases removed from V and 0 bases from J, the gap between germline ends came to 13 bases. The CDR3 DNA follows: TGTGCCAGCAGTGGGGACCTAGGTATGAACACTGAAGCTTTCTTT. Translating it yields CASSGDLGMNTEAFF.

Ten or more counts support this clonotype. CDR3 loop: CSARGRGGSYEQYF. The DNA of the CDR3 is TGCAGTGCCAGGGGGAGGGGAGGGTCCTACGAGCAGTACTTC. This rearrangement joins TRBV20-1 to TRBJ2-7; D may be TRBD1 or TRBD2 (7 bases each). CDR3 size: 14 residues. V gave up 6 bases and J gave up 1 base, with 16 bases separating them. Germline V gene lookup returns CDR1 DFQATT and CDR2 SNEGSKA (reference sequence).

This clonotype was detected a few times. The V gene is TRBV19, the J gene TRBJ2-7; 9 nucleotides match TRBD1. J lost 2 bases, V lost 4 bases, and 3 bases had no gene match. CDR1 is LNHDA, CDR2 SQIVND, per germline (reference sequence). The CDR3 has 14 residues. DNA of the CDR3: TGTGCCAGTAGTACCGGGACAGGGCCCTACGAGCAGTACTTC. Its translation: CASSTGTGPYEQYF. Full variable domain (missing parts from reference TRBV19 and TRBJ2-7): DGGITQSPKYLFRKEGQNVTLSCEQNLNHDAMYWYRQDPGQGLRLIYYSQIVNDFQKGDIAEGYSVSREKKESFPLTVTSAQKNPTAFYLCASSTGTGPYEQYFGPGTRLTVT.